A single sample is the source of the 19 T cell receptor beta chains below, sequenced in a study of blood T cells in healthy people across ages. The use of a sample-barcoded 5' primer and a J-beta primer mix characterized a second PCR of roughly 6 to 11 cycles. One entry per CDR3 protein results from TCRdb running MiXCR on the 5' RACE reads. Of approximately 810,000 distinct CDR3 sequences in the sample, under 30% were seen once. Sequenced material: blood. All receptors derive from a woman at least 80 years old in good health.

This clonotype was picked up many times. The rearrangement uses TRBV7-2 and TRBJ2-3, with a weak D call TRBD2 (5 bases). CDR1 and CDR2 from the germline V gene are SGHTA and FQGNSA. Trimming shortened V by 5 bases and J by 2 bases, and 17 bases separated the two germline ends. The length of the CDR3 is 16 residues. Here the CDR3 DNA reads TGTGCCAGCAGCAGAGAGATGGTAGCGAACACAGATACGCAGTATTTT. Translated, it gives CASSREMVANTDTQYF. Supplemented by reference TRBV7-2 and TRBJ2-3, the full variable domain reads GAGVSQSPSNKVTEKGKDVELRCDPISGHTALYWYRQSLGQGLEFLIYFQGNSAPDKSGLPSDRFSAERTGGSVSTLTIQRTQQEDSAVYLCASSREMVANTDTQYFGPGTRLTVL.

Ten or more counts support this clonotype. The rearrangement links TRBV3-1 to TRBJ2-5; 8 positions agree with TRBD2. Unmatched junction bases numbered 2, after V lost 0 bases and J lost 5 bases. Germline CDR1 is LGHDT and CDR2 is YNNKEL (reference sequence). The CDR3 consists of 14 residues. The chain's CDR3 is CASSQDSSGETQYF. CDR3 nucleotides: TGTGCCAGCAGCCAAGATTCTAGCGGGGAGACCCAGTACTTC.

The chain is built from TRBV10-3 and TRBJ2-7, with D perhaps matching TRBD1 (6 bases). Trimming pared 2 bases from V and 4 bases from J, leaving 9 bases between. The CDR3 is 13 residues long. The germline V gene has CDR1 ENHRY and CDR2 SYGVKD. The CDR3 DNA sequence: TGTGCCATCAGTGAGGTGAGGGGGTACGAGCAGTACTTC. Encoded protein: CAISEVRGYEQYF.

Details on this clonotype: A much larger clone lies a single base off, so this may be a read error. The genes are TRBV20-1 and TRBJ1-2, with no clear D. Deletions cut 1 base from V and 8 bases from J, with 14 bases between. Germline assignment: CDR1 DFQATT and CDR2 SNEGSKA (reference sequence). The CDR3 has 13 residues. Written as DNA, the CDR3 is TGCAGTGCTAGAGCAGAATTCGAACGAGGCTACACCTTC. The encoded protein is CSARAEFERGYTF.

Concerning this clonotype: A much larger clonotype is one base distant, so this may be a read error. The chain couples TRBV5-1 to TRBJ1-2, with D possibly matching TRBD1 (6 bases). The V end lost 3 bases, the J end lost 7 bases, and 16 bases lay between the germline ends. The CDR3 has 14 amino acids. Per germline, CDR1 SGHRS and CDR2 YFSETQ. The CDR3, as DNA: TGCGCCAGCAGCTCACAGGGTATCACGAGTGGCTACACCTTC. It is translated as CASSSQGITSGYTF.

CDR3 in amino acids: CASSHSDRDPTF. The CDR3 coding sequence is TGTGCCAGCAGTCATAGTGACAGGGATCCCACCTTC. The chain employs TRBV6-2 or TRBV6-3 and TRBJ1-2; TRBD1 aligns across 7 bases. Germline trimming cut 5 bases from V and 13 bases from J; bases unmatched to any gene: 10. This CDR3 is built from 12 residues. The germline CDR1 and CDR2 sequences are MNHEY and SVGEGT.

This clonotype was seen at least ten times. The chain uses TRBV27 and TRBJ1-4; D possibly corresponds to TRBD1 (5 bases). This CDR3 spans 14 amino acids. Trimming took 6 bases from V and 5 from J, leaving 13 bases between them. Germline-derived CDR1 and CDR2 are MNHEY and SMNVEV (reference sequence). As DNA, the CDR3 is TGTGCCAGCAGCCCGGGACGGAGGAATGAAAAACTGTTTTTT. Amino acid sequence: CASSPGRRNEKLFF. Combining the CDR3 with reference TRBV27 and TRBJ1-4 gives the whole variable domain EAQVTQNPRYLITVTGKKLTVTCSQNMNHEYMSWYRQDPGLGLRQIYYSMNVEVTDKGDVPEGYKVSRKEKRNFPLILESPSPNQTSLYFCASSPGRRNEKLFFGSGTQLSVL.

The sample holds a few counts of this clonotype. The chain carries TRBV7-2 and TRBJ1-4; 9 bases align to TRBD1. V shed 5 bases and J 8 bases; nucleotides not matched to a gene: 6. The CDR3 covers 14 residues. The germline CDR1 and CDR2 sequences are SGHTA and FQGNSA. The DNA for the CDR3 is TGTGCCAGCAGCGTAGGGACAGGGTACGAAAAACTGTTTTTT. Its translation is CASSVGTGYEKLFF. The full variable domain, with the rest looked up from reference TRBV7-2 and TRBJ1-4, is GAGVSQSPSNKVTEKGKDVELRCDPISGHTALYWYRQSLGQGLEFLIYFQGNSAPDKSGLPSDRFSAERTGGSVSTLTIQRTQQEDSAVYLCASSVGTGYEKLFFGSGTQLSVL.

The chain recombines TRBV5-5 with TRBJ2-7; possibly TRBD1 for D (7 bases). V lost 0 bases and J 6 bases, leaving 13 bases between the germline ends. The germline V gene encodes CDR1 SGHKS and CDR2 YYEKEE (reference sequence). This CDR3 has 14 residues. The CDR3 nucleotides are TGTGCCAGCAGCTTGGAGGGGGCGCGGGGCGAGCAGTACTTC. It translates to CASSLEGARGEQYF.

The chain uses TRBV5-1 and TRBJ2-3; D might be TRBD2 (6 bases). The CDR3 has 17 residues. V lost 0 bases and J 2 bases, leaving 16 bases between the germline ends. Germline V lookup: CDR1 SGHRS, CDR2 YFSETQ. The chain's CDR3 is CASSLGAGSSATDTQYF. Here the CDR3 DNA reads TGCGCCAGCAGCTTGGGGGCGGGGTCTAGTGCCACAGATACGCAGTATTTT.

This clonotype was detected a few times. The gene calls are TRBV9 and TRBJ1-4; D perhaps matches TRBD1 (6 bases). CDR3 length equals 13 residues. The V and J ends lost 3 bases and 5 bases respectively, with 8 bases between them. Per germline, CDR1 SGDLS and CDR2 YYNGEE. This CDR3 is CASSDGQNEKLFF. The CDR3 coding sequence is TGTGCCAGCAGCGACGGACAGAATGAAAAACTGTTTTTT.

The CDR3 DNA sequence: TGTGCCAGCAGCTTAGGGCAGGCTGGCAACGTCCTGACTTTC. It specifies CASSLGQAGNVLTF. The chain uses TRBV7-2 and TRBJ2-6; D remains ambiguous. Deletions cut 1 base from V and 9 bases from J, with 10 bases between. CDR1 is SGHTA and CDR2 is FQGNSA in the germline V gene. The CDR3 has 14 residues.

CDR3 region: CSALRAGTNEKLFF. Here the CDR3 DNA reads TGCAGTGCTCTTAGAGCAGGAACTAATGAAAAACTGTTTTTT. This chain connects TRBV20-1 to TRBJ1-4; D gene unclear. CDR1 and CDR2 (germline): DFQATT, SNEGSKA (reference sequence). There are 14 residues in the CDR3. With 5 bases removed from V and 1 base from J, the gap between germline ends came to 11 bases.

As to this clonotype: With a much larger clone just one base away, this may be a read error. The V and J genes are TRBV5-1 and TRBJ2-3; tentatively, D is TRBD1 (6 bases). This CDR3 has 16 amino acids. Germline assignment: CDR1 SGHRS and CDR2 YFSETQ. Here the CDR3 reads CASSFGTGVGADTRYF. CDR3 DNA: TGCGCCAGCAGCTTCGGGACGGGCGTGGGGGCAGATACGCGGTATTTT.

As DNA, the CDR3 is TGTGCCATCAAAAAAAGGACAGGGGCCCCGTCTACCGAGGTCGCCTACGAGCAGTACTTC. Protein product: CAIKKRTGAPSTEVAYEQYF. The gene calls are TRBV10-3 and TRBJ2-7; TRBD1 matches 9 bases. Germline trimming cut 7 bases from V and 2 bases from J; bases unmatched to any gene: 24. Germline V gene data show CDR1 as ENHRY and CDR2 as SYGVKD. The CDR3 spans 20 residues.

This clonotype occurred many times. The chain joins TRBV5-4 to TRBJ1-1; D is ambiguous. V was cut by 3 bases and J by 0 bases, with 9 bases left in between. The CDR3 runs to 14 residues. The germline gives CDR1 SGHNT, CDR2 YYREEE (reference sequence). CDR3 bases: TGTGCCAGCAGCTGGGGTAGGGTGAACACTGAAGCTTTCTTT. Residues: CASSWGRVNTEAFF.

This clonotype was detected many times. The chain is built from TRBV4-1 and TRBJ1-2; possibly TRBD1 for D (5 bases). Trimming took off 5 bases at V and 8 bases at J, with 24 bases between the two ends. The CDR3 runs to 16 residues. In germline, CDR1 is MGHRA, CDR2 YSYEKL. DNA for the CDR3: TGCGCCAGCAGCACCAGTCCCCGGGACCGCACTTCGGGCTACACCTTC. This sequence encodes CASSTSPRDRTSGYTF.

This clonotype was counted at least ten times. The chain is built from TRBV29-1 and TRBJ1-2; no reliable D call. The CDR3 contains 13 residues. Germline lookup yields CDR1 SQVTM and CDR2 ANQGSEA. V lost 4 bases and J lost 0, with 9 bases in between. The CDR3 reads CSVVSSTNYGYTF. CDR3 in DNA: TGCAGCGTTGTATCATCCACTAACTATGGCTACACCTTC. Complete variable domain (other parts from reference TRBV29-1 and TRBJ1-2): SAVISQKPSRDICQRGTSLTIQCQVDSQVTMMFWYRQQPGQSLTLIATANQGSEATYESGFVIDKFPISRPNLTFSTLTVSNMSPEDSSIYLCSVVSSTNYGYTFGSGTRLTVV.

This clonotype was detected only a few times. The gene calls are TRBV12-3 or TRBV12-4 and TRBJ1-1, with TRBD1 identical over 7 bases. V dropped 5 bases and J dropped 4; count of bases not matched to a gene: 10. The length of the CDR3 is 15 residues. CDR3 amino acids: CASSPRGQGVTEAFF. CDR3 sequence (DNA): TGTGCCAGCAGTCCAAGGGGGCAGGGGGTCACTGAAGCTTTCTTT.